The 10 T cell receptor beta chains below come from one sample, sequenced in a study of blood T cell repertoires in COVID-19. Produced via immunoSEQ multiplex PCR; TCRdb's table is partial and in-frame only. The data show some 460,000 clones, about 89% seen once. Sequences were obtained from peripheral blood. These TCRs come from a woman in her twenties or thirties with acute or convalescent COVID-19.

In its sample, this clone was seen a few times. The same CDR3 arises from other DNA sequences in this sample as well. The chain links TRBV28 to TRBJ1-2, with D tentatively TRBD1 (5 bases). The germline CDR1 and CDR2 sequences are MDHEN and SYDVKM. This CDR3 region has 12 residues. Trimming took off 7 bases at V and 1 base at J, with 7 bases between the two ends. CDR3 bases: TGTGCCAGCACCGACAGTAACTATGGCTACACCTTC. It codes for CASTDSNYGYTF.

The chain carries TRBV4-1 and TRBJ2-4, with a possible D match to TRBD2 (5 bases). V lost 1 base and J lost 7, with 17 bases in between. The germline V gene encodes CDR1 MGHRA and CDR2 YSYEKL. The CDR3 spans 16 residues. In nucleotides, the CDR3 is TGCGCCAGCAGCCAAGGCGTTCCACTAGTCAGGAACATTCAGTACTTC. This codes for CASSQGVPLVRNIQYF.

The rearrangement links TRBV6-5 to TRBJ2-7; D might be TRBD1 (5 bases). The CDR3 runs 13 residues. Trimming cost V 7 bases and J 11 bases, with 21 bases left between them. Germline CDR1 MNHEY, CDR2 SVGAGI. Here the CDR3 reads CASKTPTSLGEYF. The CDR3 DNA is TGTGCCAGCAAAACCCCAACAAGTTTAGGGGAGTACTTC.

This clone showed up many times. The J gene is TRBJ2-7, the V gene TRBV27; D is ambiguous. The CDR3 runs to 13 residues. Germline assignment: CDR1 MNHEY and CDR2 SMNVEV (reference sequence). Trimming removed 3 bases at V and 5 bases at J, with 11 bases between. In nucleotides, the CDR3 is TGTGCCAGCAGTTTCTCCCCGGTGGACGAGCAGTACTTC. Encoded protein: CASSFSPVDEQYF.

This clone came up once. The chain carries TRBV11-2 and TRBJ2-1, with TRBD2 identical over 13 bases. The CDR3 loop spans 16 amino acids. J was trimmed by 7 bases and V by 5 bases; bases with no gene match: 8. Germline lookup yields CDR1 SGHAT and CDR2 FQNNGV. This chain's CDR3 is CASSLRTSGGLNEQFF. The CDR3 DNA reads TGTGCCAGCAGCCTCCGGACTAGCGGGGGATTAAATGAGCAGTTCTTC.

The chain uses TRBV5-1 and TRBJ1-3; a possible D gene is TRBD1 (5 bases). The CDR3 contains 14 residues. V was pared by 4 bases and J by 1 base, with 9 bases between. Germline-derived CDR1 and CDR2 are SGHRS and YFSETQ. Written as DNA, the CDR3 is TGCGCCAGCAGCCCACAGGATTCTGGAAACACCATATATTTT. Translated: CASSPQDSGNTIYF.

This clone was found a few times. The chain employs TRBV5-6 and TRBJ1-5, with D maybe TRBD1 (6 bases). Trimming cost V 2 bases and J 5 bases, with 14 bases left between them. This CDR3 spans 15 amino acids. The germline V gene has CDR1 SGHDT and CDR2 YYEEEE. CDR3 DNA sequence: TGTGCCAGCAGCTTCCGGGCCAGGGGTGATCAGCCCCAGCATTTT. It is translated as CASSFRARGDQPQHF.

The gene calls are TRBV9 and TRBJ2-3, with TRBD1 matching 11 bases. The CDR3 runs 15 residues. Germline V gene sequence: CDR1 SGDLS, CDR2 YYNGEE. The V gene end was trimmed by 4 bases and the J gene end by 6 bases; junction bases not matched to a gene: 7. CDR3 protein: CASSPRDRGMDTQYF. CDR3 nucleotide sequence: TGTGCCAGCAGCCCTCGGGACAGGGGGATGGATACGCAGTATTTT.

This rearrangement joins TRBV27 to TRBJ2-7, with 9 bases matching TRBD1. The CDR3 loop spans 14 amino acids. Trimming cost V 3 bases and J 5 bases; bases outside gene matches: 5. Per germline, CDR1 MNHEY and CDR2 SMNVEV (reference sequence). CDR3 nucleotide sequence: TGTGCCAGCAGTTTCGGGACAGGGACCCACGAGCAGTACTTC. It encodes CASSFGTGTHEQYF.

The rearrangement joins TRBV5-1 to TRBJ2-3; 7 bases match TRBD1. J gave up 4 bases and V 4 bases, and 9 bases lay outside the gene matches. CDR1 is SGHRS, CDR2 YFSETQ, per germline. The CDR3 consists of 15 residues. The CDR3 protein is CASSGRYDRADTQYF. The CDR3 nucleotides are TGCGCCAGCAGCGGCCGGTACGACAGGGCAGATACGCAGTATTTT.